Following are 3 T cell receptor beta chains from one sample sequenced in a study of T cell responses to AZD1222 COVID-19 vaccine (dated by TCRdb to about 2021). According to the study, the label for this sample's time point signals: baseline before first vaccination. The library was built by means of the immunoSEQ multiplex PCR assay. TCRdb took this table from immuneACCESS and kept in-frame rearrangements with V and J called. Such tables lack part of the clones; where checked against another copy, unresolved V genes explain under half of the gap, and the rest is unexplained. The sample profile shows about 130,000 clones; 91% of them were found once. The leading ten clones occupy over 2.5% of the sample. This sample comprised peripheral blood, obtained on day 0 of AZD1222 vaccination. These receptors were taken from an adult in good health.

The rearrangement uses TRBV5-1 and TRBJ1-1; 7 bases map to TRBD1. CDR1 and CDR2 from the germline V gene are SGHRS and YFSETQ. CDR3 size: 15 residues. The trim removed 4 bases at V and 4 bases at J, leaving 10 bases unmatched. The CDR3 DNA sequence: TGCGCCAGCAGCCAAATAGGGGGCGCCGGCACTGAAGCTTTCTTT. Translated, it gives CASSQIGGAGTEAFF.

The chain joins TRBV11-2 to TRBJ2-5, with TRBD2 as a possible D gene (6 bases). Germline V gene sequence: CDR1 SGHAT, CDR2 FQNNGV. This CDR3 spans 15 amino acids. V lost 8 bases and J lost 1, with 17 bases in between. CDR3 in DNA: TGTGCCAGCGTCCGCGGAGGGTACATCCAAGAGACCCAGTACTTC. Residues: CASVRGGYIQETQYF.

In its sample, this clone was seen a few times. The V and J genes are TRBV7-3 and TRBJ2-7; 7 bases fit TRBD1. Germline assignment: CDR1 SGHTA and CDR2 FQGTGA. The V segment lost 5 bases and the J segment 1 base; nucleotides outside the gene matches: 2. The CDR3 totals 13 residues. CDR3 sequence reads: CASSTGQSYEQYF. CDR3 nucleotide sequence: TGTGCCAGCAGCACGGGACAGTCCTACGAGCAGTACTTC.